This T cell receptor (beta chain) was obtained from a study of regulatory T cells in long-lasting Graves disease. The overall study: Persistence in Graves' disease required over 5 years of antithyroid drugs plus positive TSH receptor antibodies. Study findings and constraints: Study was limited to peripheral blood, excluding thyroid tissue. Persistent disease was associated with favored TRBV28 usage and with favored use of TRBJ1-2 and TRBJ2-5.

Germline V gene data show CDR1 as SGHNT and CDR2 as YENEEA. The CDR3 totals 14 residues. With 1 base removed from V and 7 bases from J, the gap between germline ends came to 11 bases. In building TCR beta libraries, iRepertoire HTBI primers were used together with Arm-PCR of CDR3 regions. TCRdb used MiXCR to reprocess the multiplex PCR reads, holding one entry per CDR3 protein. Of under 450,000 distinct CDR3 sequences in the sample, roughly a quarter are singletons; the top ten hold roughly 26%. The time point: persistent/refractory GD, antithyroid drugs over 5 years with positive TRAb. RNA isolated from PBMCs was used to make the TCR library. Worth noting for this clonotype: Its matching antigen is unknown.

This clonotype originated in a female donor with Graves disease. This chain uses TRBV11-3 with TRBJ2-1; tentative D call: TRBD2 (6 bases). Here the sequenced sample was peripheral blood mononuclear cells (PBMCs), taken when the disease was refractory, from a patient treated with antithyroid drugs. CDR3 sequence reads: CASSLGGNLNEQFF. The CDR3 DNA reads TGTGCCAGCAGCTTAGGCGGGAACCTAAATGAGCAGTTCTTC.